This TCR beta chain appears in the sequencing data of a study of CD8 T cells in ankylosing spondylitis. Study observations and caveats: Within matched ankylosing spondylitis synovial fluid, disease-linked clones were reportedly significantly enriched. Disease-linked clones, CD8+, were relatively rare in peripheral blood. Earlier work had already found some motif variants in reactive arthritis synovial fluid and blood. Roughly 8 highly homologous variants made up a TCR beta motif, and this motif appeared characteristic of ankylosing spondylitis blood.

Quantitative molecular-barcoded 5'-RACE generated the TCR beta libraries. Via MiXCR, TCRdb re-called the 5' RACE reads, giving one row per CDR3 protein. The sample lists 450,000 to 550,000 distinct CDR3 sequences, 5.3% occurring once. The sample holds many counts of this clonotype. The antigen is undetermined. After removal of 2 bases from V and 0 bases from J, the junction contained 8 bases not matched to a gene. This CDR3 contains 18 residues. Germline CDR1 is SGHRS and CDR2 is YFSETQ. The sequencing sample was made of blood, either unsorted or a sorted T cell fraction (not recorded which). The sequence was collected from a male donor with ankylosing spondylitis. The chain combines TRBV5-1 with TRBJ2-1; 10 nucleotides agree with TRBD2. CDR3 sequence: CASSFKPGLANSYNEQFF. As DNA, the CDR3 is TGCGCCAGCAGCTTTAAACCGGGACTAGCGAACTCCTACAATGAGCAGTTCTTC.